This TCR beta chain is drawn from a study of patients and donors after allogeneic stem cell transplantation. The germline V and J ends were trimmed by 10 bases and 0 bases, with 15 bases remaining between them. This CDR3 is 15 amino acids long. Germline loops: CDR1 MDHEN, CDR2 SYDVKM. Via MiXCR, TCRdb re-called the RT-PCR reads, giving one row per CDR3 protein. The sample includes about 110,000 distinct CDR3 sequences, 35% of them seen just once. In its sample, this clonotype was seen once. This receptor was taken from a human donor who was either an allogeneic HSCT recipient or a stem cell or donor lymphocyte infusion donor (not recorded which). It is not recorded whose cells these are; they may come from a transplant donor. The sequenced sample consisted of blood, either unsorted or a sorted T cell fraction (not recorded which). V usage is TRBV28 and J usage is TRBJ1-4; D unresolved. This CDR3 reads CATAGNTATNEKLFF. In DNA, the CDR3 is TGTGCCACCGCCGGGAATACTGCAACTAATGAAAAACTGTTTTTT.